Listed below are T cell receptor beta chains from one sample, sequenced in a study of blood T cells in healthy people across ages. A single record per CDR3 protein comes from TCRdb applying MiXCR to the 5' RACE reads. Among around 800,000 distinct CDR3 sequences, about 45% were seen once, and the ten largest hold 15% to 20%. Sequenced: blood. The origin of the receptors is a man at least 80 years old in good health. Both conserved end residues are part of each CDR3. Each record gives: V gene, D gene, J gene, clone size, CDR3 DNA, CDR3 protein. A D gene is named only where the DNA matches it firmly. A row's size may be missing; if present it is once, few, many or a size class.

TRBV2	TRBD1	TRBJ2-5	NA	TGTGCCAGCGCTGCCGACAGGGATCAAGAGACCAAGTACTTC	CASAADRDQETKYF
TRBV18	TRBD2	TRBJ2-1	few	TGTGCCAGCTCACCACCAACATCTAGCGGAGAGCAGTTCTTC	CASSPPTSSGEQFF
TRBV5-1	TRBD2	TRBJ2-1	NA	TGCGCCAGCAGCCCCACCGGGACTAGAGGTTACAATGAGCAGTTCTTC	CASSPTGTRGYNEQFF
TRBV5-1	TRBD2	TRBJ2-7	NA	TGCGCCAGCCCTACCGGGACTAGCGGTTTGAGCTCCTACGAGCGGTTCTTC	CASPTGTSGLSSYERFF
TRBV29-1	NA	TRBJ2-7	NA	TGCAGCGTGCCCAGCACGACGGGCGAGCAGTACTTC	CSVPSTTGEQYF
TRBV7-9	NA	TRBJ2-1	NA	TGTGCCAGCAGCTTAGGAGGACTCACCAATGAGCAGTTCTTC	CASSLGGLTNEQFF
TRBV5-5	NA	TRBJ2-6	many	TGTGCCAGCAGCCCGGGACCAAGCTCTGGGGCCAACGTCCTGACTTTC	CASSPGPSSGANVLTF
TRBV9	NA	TRBJ2-3	few	TGTGCCAGCAGCCCCCGAGCGGGTTTCCGCACAGATACGCAGTATTTT	CASSPRAGFRTDTQYF
TRBV12-3/TRBV12-4	NA	TRBJ2-7	NA	TGTGCCAGCAGTCCTACTCACGCAGGGGACGAGCAGTACTTC	CASSPTHAGDEQYF
TRBV2	NA	TRBJ2-1	NA	TGTGCCAGCAGAGTCCGGGAGCTTCACTACAATGAGCAGTTCTTC	CASRVRELHYNEQFF
TRBV5-5	NA	TRBJ2-5	few	TGTGCCAGCAGCCATCGGGGCGAGGCAGGGGGGACCCAAGAGACCCAGTACTTC	CASSHRGEAGGTQETQYF
TRBV20-1	NA	TRBJ2-7	few	TGCAGTGCTAGACCCCTAACGGGAGTTACCTACGAGCAGTACTTC	CSARPLTGVTYEQYF
TRBV7-2	TRBD2	TRBJ2-7	NA	TGTGCCAGCAGCGGTATCCCCAGCTCCGGGACTAGCGGGCACTCCTACGAGCAGTACTTC	CASSGIPSSGTSGHSYEQYF
TRBV5-1	TRBD1	TRBJ2-6	NA	TGCGCCAGCAGCGGGGGACAGTTGAGCTCTGGGGCCAACGTCCTGACTTTC	CASSGGQLSSGANVLTF
TRBV5-5	TRBD2	TRBJ2-7	few	TGTGCCAGCAGCTTGGACCTAGCGGGGGTCTCCTACGAGCAGTACTTC	CASSLDLAGVSYEQYF
TRBV19	NA	TRBJ2-7	NA	TGTGCCAGTAGACTCACCTCGAGGCGGTCCAGAAACTACGAGCAGTACTTC	CASRLTSRRSRNYEQYF
TRBV27	TRBD1	TRBJ2-7	many	TGTGCCAGCAGTTCTACAGGGGGCCACGAGCAGTACTTC	CASSSTGGHEQYF
TRBV6-1	TRBD1	TRBJ1-2	few	TGTGCCAGCAGGAAGACAGGGGGCGATGGCTACACCTTC	CASRKTGGDGYTF
TRBV20-1	TRBD1	TRBJ1-1	NA	TGCAGTGCTAGTCTTCGACAGGGGAGATACACTGAAGCTTTCTTT	CSASLRQGRYTEAFF
TRBV29-1	NA	TRBJ2-1	NA	TGCAGCGTTCCCCTTTTGGGGCTGAATGAGCAGTTCTTC	CSVPLLGLNEQFF
TRBV7-2	NA	TRBJ1-2	NA	TGTGCCAGCAGCTTAGAGGGGATGTATGGCTACACCTTC	CASSLEGMYGYTF
TRBV25-1	NA	TRBJ2-5	few	TGTGCCAGCAGTGTAGAGGAGTACCAAGAGACCCAGTACTTC	CASSVEEYQETQYF
TRBV11-3	NA	TRBJ2-1	NA	TGTGCCAGCAGCGTAGGAGAACCCGCGAATGAGCAGTTCTTC	CASSVGEPANEQFF
TRBV30	NA	TRBJ2-1	NA	TGTGCCTGGAGTGTACATCTGTCCAGCTACAATGAGCAGTTCTTC	CAWSVHLSSYNEQFF
TRBV5-1	NA	TRBJ2-5	NA	TGCGCCAGCAGTGCCGGGACTGGCGGCCAAGAGACCCAGTACTTC	CASSAGTGGQETQYF
TRBV29-1	TRBD2	TRBJ2-7	NA	TGCAGCGTTACTAGCGGTACCTACGAGCAGTACTTC	CSVTSGTYEQYF
TRBV20-1	NA	TRBJ2-7	few	TGCAGTGCTAGAGATCAACAGGTGGGGCCCTACGAGCAGTACTTC	CSARDQQVGPYEQYF
TRBV2	TRBD2	TRBJ2-3	few	TGTGCCAGCAGGGGCCGGACTAGCGAAACAGATACGCAGTATTTT	CASRGRTSETDTQYF
TRBV29-1	NA	TRBJ2-1	few	TGCAGCGTCGCCCTTAGCGGAGGGGGGGCCAATGAGCAGTTCTTC	CSVALSGGGANEQFF
TRBV20-1	NA	TRBJ2-1	NA	TGCAGTGCTAGAGCCTACACCGCCTATAATGAGCAGTTCTTC	CSARAYTAYNEQFF
TRBV5-1	TRBD1	TRBJ1-6	many	TGCGCCAGCAGCCGGGACAGGGGGGGTAATTCACCCCTCCACTTT	CASSRDRGGNSPLHF
TRBV4-1	NA	TRBJ2-7	once	TGCGCCAGCAGCCCCGAGCTAGCGACACGCTCCTACGAGCAGTACTTC	CASSPELATRSYEQYF
TRBV7-2	TRBD1	TRBJ2-3	many	TGTGCCAGCAGCACCCGGACAGGGGGCGCGACAGATACGCAGTATTTT	CASSTRTGGATDTQYF
TRBV7-2	NA	TRBJ2-1	few	TGTGCCAGCAGTTCCAGTGGGGCAAATGAGCAGTTCTTC	CASSSSGANEQFF